A selection of T cell receptor beta chains follows, all from one sample in a study of blood T cells in healthy people across ages. TCRdb recomputed calls from the 5' RACE reads with MiXCR, one row per CDR3 protein. Altogether around 1.5 million distinct CDR3 sequences are present, 59% being singletons, with the ten largest covering about 6.7%. Sequencing was carried out using blood. These receptors were collected from a man aged 18 to 30 in good health. Both conserved end residues are part of each CDR3. A D gene is named only where the DNA matches it firmly. Clone size, where shown, is once, few, many, or a class for clones that have expanded.

CASSVDLGVDTQYF	TGTGCCAGCAGCGTAGATTTGGGTGTTGATACGCAGTATTTT	TRBV9	TRBJ2-3	few	NA
CASSPEGQSSYEQYF	TGTGCCAGCTCACCGGAGGGACAAAGCTCCTACGAGCAGTACTTC	TRBV18	TRBJ2-7	few	NA
CASSVRGGPGELFF	TGTGCCAGCAGTGTCAGGGGAGGTCCCGGGGAGCTGTTTTTT	TRBV25-1	TRBJ2-2	NA	NA
CSVHTQFGEKLFF	TGCAGCGTCCACACACAGTTCGGTGAAAAACTGTTTTTT	TRBV29-1	TRBJ1-4	few	NA
CASSLEASRASSYNEQYF	TGTGCCAGCAGCTTAGAGGCCTCGCGGGCGAGCTCCTACAATGAGCAGTACTTC	TRBV11-2	TRBJ2-7	once	NA
CRGLGSSYNEQFF	TGCAGGGGTTTAGGCAGCTCCTACAATGAGCAGTTCTTC	TRBV20-1	TRBJ2-1	NA	NA
CSARDGIRNEQFF	TGCAGTGCTAGAGATGGGATACGCAATGAGCAGTTCTTC	TRBV20-1	TRBJ2-1	NA	NA
CASSMMGVAKNIQYF	TGTGCCAGTAGTATGATGGGGGTAGCCAAAAACATTCAGTACTTC	TRBV19	TRBJ2-4	NA	NA
CASSSGLDTDTQYF	TGTGCCAGCAGCTCGGGACTAGACACAGATACGCAGTATTTT	TRBV3-1	TRBJ2-3	few	TRBD2
CASSRRDKETQYF	TGTGCCAGCAGCCGCCGGGATAAAGAGACCCAGTACTTC	TRBV4-2	TRBJ2-5	few	NA
CSITGWDYEQYF	TGCAGCATCACAGGGTGGGACTACGAGCAGTACTTC	TRBV29-1	TRBJ2-7	few	NA
CASSLSAGGDGYTF	TGTGCCAGCAGCTTAAGCGCAGGGGGCGATGGCTACACCTTC	TRBV7-9	TRBJ1-2	few	TRBD1
CASVRLAGDDTQYF	TGTGCCAGCGTCCGACTAGCGGGAGATGATACGCAGTATTTT	TRBV2	TRBJ2-3	NA	TRBD2
CASRDPREYTEAFF	TGTGCCAGCAGGGACCCTCGGGAGTACACTGAAGCTTTCTTT	TRBV12-3/TRBV12-4	TRBJ1-1	NA	NA
CASSLTHRLAGETDTQYF	TGTGCCAGCAGCTTAACTCACCGACTAGCGGGGGAGACAGATACGCAGTATTTT	TRBV7-9	TRBJ2-3	NA	TRBD2
CASSLVGENNSPLHF	TGTGCCAGCAGTTTAGTCGGGGAAAATAATTCACCCCTCCACTTT	TRBV12-3/TRBV12-4	TRBJ1-6	NA	NA
CSVESRPSTDTQYF	TGCAGCGTTGAGTCCAGACCTAGCACAGATACGCAGTATTTT	TRBV29-1	TRBJ2-3	NA	NA
CASSAVGGDWGEQYF	TGCGCCAGCAGTGCCGTGGGGGGGGATTGGGGAGAGCAGTACTTC	TRBV10-1	TRBJ2-4	NA	TRBD2
CSAQMANTEAFF	TGCAGTGCGCAAATGGCGAACACTGAAGCTTTCTTT	TRBV20-1	TRBJ1-1	many	NA
CASSYASWRSYEQYF	TGTGCCAGCAGTTACGCTAGCTGGCGGTCCTACGAGCAGTACTTC	TRBV6-2/TRBV6-3	TRBJ2-7	NA	NA
CASSLGPSSGNTIYF	TGTGCCAGCAGTCTAGGACCTTCCTCTGGAAACACCATATATTTT	TRBV27	TRBJ1-3	many	NA
CSVARAFEQFF	TGCAGCGTTGCGAGGGCCTTCGAGCAGTTCTTC	TRBV29-1	TRBJ2-1	NA	NA
CASSGPPGQSLRDTQYF	TGTGCCAGCAGTGGACCTCCGGGACAGAGCCTCCGGGATACGCAGTATTTT	TRBV2	TRBJ2-3	NA	TRBD1
CASSLLTGYTF	TGTGCCAGCAGCTTATTGACCGGCTACACCTTC	TRBV7-2	TRBJ1-2	NA	NA
CASSWGSGETQYF	TGTGCCAGCAGTTGGGGGAGTGGAGAGACCCAGTACTTC	TRBV12-3/TRBV12-4	TRBJ2-5	NA	NA
CASRASSGADEQFF	TGTGCCAGCAGAGCCTCCTCGGGGGCGGATGAGCAGTTCTTC	TRBV2	TRBJ2-1	NA	NA
CASSLISRGWDTQYF	TGTGCCAGCAGCTTAATTAGCCGGGGGTGGGATACGCAGTATTTT	TRBV7-2	TRBJ2-3	NA	NA
CSDQTGYNEQFF	TGCAGCGACCAGACAGGGTACAATGAGCAGTTCTTC	TRBV29-1	TRBJ2-1	few	TRBD1
CASSYLGRPAYGYTF	TGTGCCAGCAGTTACTTGGGCAGGCCTGCCTATGGCTACACCTTC	TRBV6-5	TRBJ1-2	NA	NA
CASSTWDSSNSQQYF	TGTGCCAGCAGTACCTGGGACTCTAGTAACAGTCAGCAGTACTTC	TRBV28	TRBJ2-7	NA	NA
CASSSTGARGVFSNEKLFF	TGTGCCAGCAGTTCAACCGGGGCCAGGGGAGTGTTTTCTAATGAAAAACTGTTTTTT	TRBV27	TRBJ1-4	few	NA
CASTLPGGSVYF	TGTGCCAGCACCCTACCTGGGGGGAGTGTGTACTTC	TRBV2	TRBJ2-5	NA	NA
CASSTMAGGAYNEQFF	TGTGCCAGCAGTACAATGGCGGGAGGCGCCTACAATGAGCAGTTCTTC	TRBV27	TRBJ2-1	NA	TRBD2
CSASGNRGIMNTEAFF	TGCAGTGCTAGTGGTAACAGGGGGATAATGAACACTGAAGCTTTCTTT	TRBV20-1	TRBJ1-1	NA	TRBD1
CSAEPGTSGGYTYTDTQYF	TGCAGTGCTGAACCCGGGACTAGCGGGGGGTATACCTACACAGATACGCAGTATTTT	TRBV20-1	TRBJ2-3	NA	TRBD2
CSVRSGSRDEQFF	TGCAGCGTTCGGAGCGGGAGTAGGGATGAGCAGTTCTTC	TRBV29-1	TRBJ2-1	NA	TRBD2
CASRDEGGSEAFF	TGTGCCAGCAGGGACGAGGGGGGCTCTGAAGCTTTCTTT	TRBV6-1	TRBJ1-1	few	NA
CASSHDAGVSEQFF	TGCGCCAGCAGCCACGACGCGGGGGTGAGCGAGCAGTTCTTC	TRBV4-3	TRBJ2-1	NA	TRBD2
CASSGSGTSGTDTQYF	TGTGCCAGCAGCGGATCCGGGACTAGCGGCACAGATACGCAGTATTTT	TRBV9	TRBJ2-3	NA	TRBD2
CASSAQNGGYTF	TGCGCCAGCAGCGCGCAGAATGGAGGCTACACCTTC	TRBV4-3	TRBJ1-2	few	NA
CSAGTVGGYTF	TGCAGCGCCGGGACAGTCGGTGGCTACACCTTC	TRBV29-1	TRBJ1-2	NA	TRBD1
CASSFTVEAFF	TGTGCCAGCAGCTTCACCGTAGAAGCTTTCTTT	TRBV5-5	TRBJ1-1	once	NA
CASSLGLRSTYEQYF	TGTGCCAGCAGTTTGGGTTTACGGAGCACCTACGAGCAGTACTTC	TRBV12-3/TRBV12-4	TRBJ2-7	few	NA
CATSGPGTSGGNEQFF	TGTGCCACCAGTGGTCCAGGGACTAGCGGGGGTAATGAGCAGTTCTTC	TRBV24-1	TRBJ2-1	NA	TRBD2
CSSRLDGETQYF	TGCAGTTCCAGACTAGATGGGGAGACCCAGTACTTC	TRBV20-1	TRBJ2-5	many	NA